The sample holds a few counts of the clone carrying this TCR beta chain. The antigen remains unidentified. The CDR3 extends over 18 amino acids. Germline CDR1 and CDR2: SGHTA and FQGNSA. The V and J ends lost 4 bases and 4 bases, in that order; junction bases with no gene match: 13. This specimen belongs to a study of T cell repertoires in cytomegalovirus infection. Study-wide background: CMV epitopes, recently identified HLA-C-restricted and well-studied HLA-B-restricted, were used.

TCRdb itself ran the reads through MiXCR, one entry per CDR3 protein. The sample holds approximately 34,000 distinct CDR3 sequences; 40% to 65% are singletons and the top ten take approximately 92%. The study's findings and limits: In two of eight donors, the top clonotype was HLA-C-restricted CMV-specific.

This receptor was obtained from a human donor in good health (CMV status not recorded). Some clones in this sample may be carry-over from other donors' samples. Specimen: CD8+ T cells from cultured PBMCs, collected from culture after CMV antigen stimulation. The chain links TRBV7-2 to TRBJ2-6; 7 bases map to TRBD1. The CDR3 loop is CASSSGQLYVTGANVLTF. In DNA form, the CDR3 reads TGTGCCAGCAGCTCGGGACAGTTATACGTTACCGGGGCCAACGTCCTGACTTTC.